This TCR beta chain was sequenced for a study of T cell responses to AZD1222 COVID-19 vaccine (dated by TCRdb to about 2021). General notes on the study: A total of 233 trial participants underwent TCR sequencing, of whom 200 to 220 received two doses of AZD1222 and some 25 received two doses of the MenACWY control vaccine. Trial participants were enrolled by age into 18-55, 56-69 and 70-plus year subgroups, with about 150, 27 and 61 TCR-sequenced participants respectively. Broader findings and caveats from the paper: The 56-69-year group was small, and its depth increase did not reach significance, likely because of low power. Participants were mostly white British, with more females than males. The authors suggested clonal diversity may have been underestimated. After two AZD1222 doses, spike-specific TCR breadth and depth were significantly higher than at day 0 and than in MenACWY recipients. Only six AZD1222 recipients were SARS-CoV-2 seropositive at baseline, limiting conclusions about previously exposed vaccinees. Because no samples from the day 14 peak response were available, repertoires could be characterized only after the peak T cell response. Nearly half of unique spike-specific TCRs reportedly recognized epitopes outside regions mutated in the B.1.351 and B.1.1.7 variants. The vaccine-associated CD4 TCRs covered the entire spike protein, and the dominant responses fell in regions 160-218 and 743-854.

Comment on this clone: The antigen it recognizes is unknown. It has no much larger one-base neighbor in the sample; base qualities were not kept.

This specimen's time point label, interpreted: baseline before first vaccination. The treatment or condition label, as the study defines it: meningococcal conjugate vaccine given as trial control. Vaccinee samples were obtained from the UK trials COV001 and COV002, which included a single-blind randomized controlled phase 2/3 trial of AZD1222 (ChAdOx1 nCoV-19) in healthy adults. For TCRbeta chain sequencing, PBMC samples from trial participants were taken at day 0 and at day 28 after the second dose. The CDR3 regions of human TCRbeta chains were analyzed by immunosequencing. The authors' pipeline ran thus. TCRs in the repertoires were compared against a reference library of SARS-CoV-2-specific TCRs that had been generated with the MIRA antigen-specificity platform. Breadth was defined as the fraction of unique TCRs that were SARS-CoV-2-associated, and depth was defined as the fraction of total T cells that were SARS-CoV-2-associated. Using the MIRA data, each spike-specific TCR was assigned both to the spike region to which the TCR was reactive and to a CD4 or CD8 class. Log10-transformed breadth and depth values were compared by one-way ANOVA with Sidak's multiple comparisons tests. The table comes from immuneACCESS by way of TCRdb, which keeps in-frame sequences with V and J called. Part of the clones is missing from these tables; in studies checked, under half for an unresolved V gene and the rest for unknown reasons. Clone size and V and J calls were adopted from that table, with D and trimming inferred from the DNA. The sample includes more than 80,000 clones, with just over 85% observed a single time. Approximately 10% of the sample is held by the ten biggest clonotypes.

Reading from cysteine to phenylalanine, the CDR3 counts 14 amino acids. Only the CDR3 DNA stays, 42 bases, in frame from base 1. Reading the germline V gene (reference sequence) gives CDR1 GTSNPN and CDR2 SVGIG. The junction carries 15 bases between V and J, which are trimmed by 3 bases and 4 bases respectively. This chain is built from TRBV30 and TRBJ1-2; the D gene is perhaps TRBD1, from 6 matching bases. The sample consisted of peripheral blood, taken on day 0 of MenACWY control vaccination. This TCR was recovered from an adult in good health. The bases are TGTGCCTGGAGCGCCCTGGGGGGGGCCTATGGCTACACCTTC. Its protein reads: CAWSALGGAYGYTF.